These 23 T cell receptor beta chains originate from one sample sequenced in a study of spatial heterogeneity in lung cancer. The study, taken as a whole, reports: Mutation counts in tumors were tracked by counts of expanded intratumoral alpha and beta TCRs.

Their cognate antigens are unknown. Time point noted: sample taken at primary tumor resection. A single record per CDR3 protein comes from TCRdb applying MiXCR to the 5' RACE reads. The sample lists some 16,000 distinct CDR3 sequences, about 6.7% seen once, with around 20% in the top ten. Sequenced here: lung tumor tissue, sampled at surgery. These receptors all come from a female donor with early-stage non-small cell lung cancer.

Remarks on this clonotype: Because the library targeted alpha chains, this beta chain is an off-target read whose size means little. This chain joins TRBV28 and TRBJ2-1; tentative D call: TRBD2 (5 bases). Germline CDR1 MDHEN, CDR2 SYDVKM. The CDR3 is 11 amino acids. Trimming pared 5 bases from V and 9 bases from J, leaving 8 bases between. DNA for the CDR3: TGTGCCAGCAGTCTAGAGGGTGAGCAGTTCTTC. Translated, it gives CASSLEGEQFF.

This clonotype was observed many times. This beta chain lies outside the target of a library built for alpha chains; its clone size means little. The V and J genes are TRBV6-6 and TRBJ2-3; possibly TRBD1 for D (6 bases). Trimming removed 7 bases from V and 3 bases from J, with 8 bases in between. Germline values: CDR1 MNHNY, CDR2 SVGAGI (reference sequence). The CDR3 extends over 12 amino acids. CDR3 sequence reads: CASTQGTDTQYF. The CDR3 bases are TGTGCCAGCACCCAGGGGACAGATACGCAGTATTTT.

This clonotype was detected ten times or more. A library prepared for alpha chains yielded this beta chain as an off-target read; its size is of little meaning. This chain links TRBV7-3 with TRBJ1-1, with D possibly matching TRBD1 (5 bases). The germline gives CDR1 SGHTA, CDR2 FQGTGA. The V end was cut by 5 bases, the J end by 6 bases, with 16 bases between. The CDR3 is made up of 14 amino acids. The CDR3 DNA reads TGTGCCAGCAGCCCCGGGACCACTGGCGCTGAAGCTTTCTTT. Its protein product is CASSPGTTGAEAFF.

This clonotype is categorized as medium-sized. This beta chain is off target for a library built for alpha chains, so its abundance means little. The V and J genes are TRBV20-1 and TRBJ2-3; perhaps TRBD2 as D (6 bases). This CDR3 has 14 residues. V was clipped by 1 base and J by 4 bases, with 12 bases between them. Germline CDR1 DFQATT, CDR2 SNEGSKA (reference sequence). The DNA for the CDR3 is TGCAGTGCTAGAGCTCCGACTAGTGCAGATACGCAGTATTTT. It is translated as CSARAPTSADTQYF.

About this clonotype: The library was designed around alpha chains, so this beta chain is a stray read whose abundance carries little weight. This chain links TRBV9 with TRBJ2-3; D unclear. V was clipped by 3 bases and J by 4 bases, with 12 bases between them. The CDR3 is 14 residues long. Per germline, CDR1 SGDLS and CDR2 YYNGEE. In DNA, the CDR3 is TGTGCCAGCAGCGGAGCCCCTGGGGCAGATACGCAGTATTTT. Translating it yields CASSGAPGADTQYF.

This clonotype occurred many times. Because the library targeted alpha chains, this beta chain is an off-target read whose size means little. V usage is TRBV10-2 and J usage is TRBJ2-1, with D possibly TRBD1 on 5 matching bases. Germline loops: CDR1 WSHSY, CDR2 SAAADI. The CDR3 is 14 residues long. With 6 bases removed from V and 0 bases from J, the gap between germline ends came to 9 bases. The CDR3 coding sequence is TGCGCCAGCAGGGAAGGGGTCTCCTACAATGAGCAGTTCTTC. Amino acid sequence: CASREGVSYNEQFF.

This clonotype was observed at least ten times. This beta chain slipped into a library made for alpha chains as a stray read, so its size is not meaningful. The V call is TRBV12-3 or TRBV12-4, the J call TRBJ1-2; D gene uncertain. V lost 5 bases and J 6 bases, leaving 19 bases between the germline ends. The CDR3 covers 15 residues. The CDR3 sequence: CASSPSGLRRDGYTF. The CDR3 coding sequence is TGTGCCAGCAGTCCTTCTGGTCTTCGAAGGGATGGCTACACCTTC.

This clonotype came up a few times. This beta chain is a stray read from a library made for alpha chains; its abundance is not meaningful. The chain has TRBV12-5 and TRBJ1-1, with 9 bases lining up with TRBD1. V lost 9 bases, J lost 1 base, and 3 bases stayed unmatched. Germline V gene data show CDR1 as LGHNT and CDR2 as FRNRAP. The CDR3 is 13 amino acids. This CDR3 is CASSGQGNTEAFF. In DNA, the CDR3 is TGTGCTAGCTCGGGACAGGGGAACACTGAAGCTTTCTTT.

This clonotype was detected many times. This beta chain is a stray sequence in a library constructed for alpha chains; its clone size is not meaningful. This sequence joins TRBV28 and TRBJ1-2; D unresolved. Germline V CDR1 and CDR2: MDHEN, SYDVKM. Trimming removed 6 bases from V and 6 bases from J, with 14 bases in between. This CDR3 region has 13 residues. Here the CDR3 DNA reads TGTGCCAGCAGGGAAGGACGGACCCATGGCTACACCTTC. This codes for CASREGRTHGYTF.

This clonotype was observed many times. Since the library was made to target alpha chains, this beta chain is a stray read and its abundance is not meaningful. This chain connects TRBV29-1 to TRBJ1-2; 7 nucleotides match TRBD1. Looked up from germline, CDR1 is SQVTM and CDR2 is ANQGSEA. The CDR3 has 13 amino acids. J gave up 2 bases and V 5 bases, and 5 bases lay outside the gene matches. The CDR3 DNA sequence: TGCAGCGTTTGGGAGGGACAGAACTATGGCTACACCTTC. This gives the protein CSVWEGQNYGYTF.

This clonotype was picked up a small number of times. With the library built for alpha chains, this beta chain is off target and its frequency is not meaningful. The rearrangement joins TRBV20-1 to TRBJ2-2; 8 bases map to TRBD2. The CDR3 is 13 residues long. Germline V gene lookup returns CDR1 DFQATT and CDR2 SNEGSKA (reference sequence). After removal of 5 bases from V and 7 bases from J, the junction contained 6 bases not matched to a gene. The CDR3 region is CSALRLAFGELFF. The CDR3 DNA follows: TGCAGTGCTCTCCGACTAGCGTTCGGGGAGCTGTTTTTT.

This clonotype came up many times. Since it is a stray read in a library aimed at alpha chains, this beta chain has a size that is not meaningful. The genes are TRBV7-9 and TRBJ1-4; 7 bases match TRBD1. CDR3 size: 15 residues. In germline, CDR1 is SEHNR, CDR2 FQNEAQ (reference sequence). V dropped 5 bases and J dropped 4; count of bases not matched to a gene: 7. DNA of the CDR3: TGTGCCAGCAGCCCCCGGACAGGACTTAATGAAAAACTGTTTTTT. Translation gives CASSPRTGLNEKLFF.

This clonotype was seen at least ten times. This beta chain is off target for a library built for alpha chains, so its abundance means little. This chain connects TRBV7-2 to TRBJ1-4, with a possible D match to TRBD1 (5 bases). Deletions cut 1 base from V and 0 bases from J, with 12 bases between. The CDR3 consists of 17 residues. The germline CDR1 and CDR2 sequences are SGHTA and FQGNSA. CDR3 DNA sequence: TGTGCCAGCAGCTTAGAGGGGATTTGGGCAACTAATGAAAAACTGTTTTTT. This encodes CASSLEGIWATNEKLFF. The full variable domain, in which reference TRBV7-2 and TRBJ1-4 provide the parts outside the CDR3, is GAGVSQSPSNKVTEKGKDVELRCDPISGHTALYWYRQSLGQGLEFLIYFQGNSAPDKSGLPSDRFSAERTGGSVSTLTIQRTQQEDSAVYLCASSLEGIWATNEKLFFGSGTQLSVL.

This clonotype occurred many times. This beta chain is off target for a library built for alpha chains, so its abundance means little. J is TRBJ1-1 and V is TRBV10-3, with 8 bases that match TRBD1. The CDR3 runs to 13 residues. The germline V gene has CDR1 ENHRY and CDR2 SYGVKD. V gave up 6 bases and J gave up 5 bases; unmatched junction bases: 5. The CDR3 sequence is CAIREDRETEAFF. The CDR3 nucleotides are TGTGCCATCAGGGAGGACAGGGAGACTGAAGCTTTCTTT.

Many counts were recorded for this clonotype. The library was prepared for alpha chains; this beta chain is a stray read, so its frequency means little. The chain is built from TRBV20-1 and TRBJ2-3; possible D gene TRBD2, 5 bases. The V end was cut by 5 bases, the J end by 6 bases, with 15 bases between. Germline V lookup: CDR1 DFQATT, CDR2 SNEGSKA (reference sequence). The CDR3 sequence is 13 residues long. The CDR3 here is CSAAPGGTDTQYF. CDR3 bases: TGCAGTGCTGCCCCCGGAGGTACGGATACGCAGTATTTT.

A few counts support this clonotype. This beta chain is an off-target read within a library intended for alpha chains, so its frequency means little. The chain is built from TRBV2 and TRBJ2-3, with D maybe TRBD2 (7 bases). V gave up 6 bases and J gave up 6 bases, with 16 bases separating them. Germline CDR1 and CDR2: SNHLY and FYNNEI. The length of the CDR3 is 14 residues. CDR3 sequence reads: CASRGGAVGDTQYF. The DNA of the CDR3 is TGTGCCAGCAGAGGGGGGGCCGTGGGTGATACGCAGTATTTT.

At least ten counts were recorded for this clonotype. A library made for alpha chains picked up this beta chain off target, so its size means little. The V and J genes are TRBV6-5 and TRBJ2-5, with 11 bases lining up with TRBD1. Germline V gene lookup returns CDR1 MNHEY and CDR2 SVGAGI. The CDR3 is made up of 13 amino acids. With V trimmed by 4 bases and J by 7 bases, 2 bases remained unmatched. Here the CDR3 DNA reads TGTGCCAGCAGTTCGGGGACAGGGGGGACCCAGTACTTC. It codes for CASSSGTGGTQYF.

This clonotype has a count of ten or more. A library prepared for alpha chains yielded this beta chain as an off-target read; its size is of little meaning. This rearrangement joins TRBV5-1 to TRBJ2-7; TRBD1 agrees at 12 bases. The CDR3 totals 15 residues. V shed 2 bases, J shed 5 bases, and the junction held 5 bases outside the gene matches. The germline gives CDR1 SGHRS, CDR2 YFSETQ. CDR3 sequence (DNA): TGCGCCAGCAGCTTCTCCGGGACAGGGGGCCACGAGCAGTACTTC. Amino acids: CASSFSGTGGHEQYF.

As concerns this clonotype: Since the library was made to target alpha chains, this beta chain is a stray read and its abundance is not meaningful. The gene calls are TRBV10-2 and TRBJ1-2; D is undetermined. V was trimmed by 2 bases and J by 2 bases, leaving 6 bases between them. Germline loops: CDR1 WSHSY, CDR2 SAAADI. The CDR3 spans 13 residues. The CDR3 loop reads CASSEDGNYGYTF. The CDR3 region has the DNA TGCGCCAGCAGTGAGGACGGGAACTATGGCTACACCTTC.

This clonotype was seen many times. This beta chain is an off-target read within a library intended for alpha chains, so its frequency means little. The rearrangement uses TRBV7-3 and TRBJ2-5; the D gene is possibly TRBD1 (5 bases). The CDR3 loop spans 15 amino acids. Looked up from germline, CDR1 is SGHTA and CDR2 is FQGTGA. V lost 0 bases to trimming and J lost 4 bases, with 12 bases between them. CDR3 sequence reads: CASSLTPTALETQYF. In DNA form, the CDR3 reads TGTGCCAGCAGCTTAACCCCGACAGCATTAGAGACCCAGTACTTC.

This clonotype was observed many times. For a library built for alpha chains, this beta chain is a stray read; little rests on its size. V gene TRBV7-9 combines with J gene TRBJ2-3; D remains unclear. Germline CDR1 reads SEHNR; CDR2 reads FQNEAQ (reference sequence). This CDR3 spans 14 amino acids. V was shortened by 3 bases and J by 0 bases, with 7 bases between the two germline ends. The chain's CDR3 is CASSLIASTDTQYF. The CDR3 nucleotides read TGTGCCAGCAGCTTGATAGCTAGCACAGATACGCAGTATTTT.

This clonotype was detected ten times or more. Found in a library prepared for alpha chains, this beta chain is an off-target read, and its abundance has little meaning. This sequence joins TRBV5-6 and TRBJ2-4; the match to TRBD2 covers 9 bases. Germline CDR1 is SGHDT and CDR2 is YYEEEE. This CDR3 spans 15 amino acids. The V segment lost 4 bases and the J segment 8 bases; nucleotides outside the gene matches: 10. The CDR3 nucleotides are TGTGCCAGCAGCGCTGCGAGCGGGGGGACGGACATTCAGTACTTC. This sequence encodes CASSAASGGTDIQYF.

This clonotype was counted many times. Little can be read into the size of this beta chain, an off-target read in a library designed for alpha chains. This chain connects TRBV6-2 or TRBV6-3 to TRBJ1-5; D gene ambiguous. Germline V gives CDR1 MNHEY, CDR2 SVGEGT. The germline V and J ends were trimmed by 0 bases and 11 bases, with 14 bases remaining between them. This CDR3 has 14 residues. The chain's CDR3 is CASSYSGPRLSQHF. In DNA, the CDR3 is TGTGCCAGCAGTTACTCAGGGCCCCGTTTGTCCCAGCATTTT.